These 12 T cell receptor beta chains were all obtained from the same sample, sequenced in a study of T cell changes during pregnancy in multiple sclerosis. TCRdb keeps only in-frame clones here, not all; method: immunoSEQ multiplex PCR. The repertoire holds about 79,000 clones, around 93% seen once, with approximately 0.71% in the top ten. This specimen consisted of peripheral blood, obtained in the second trimester of pregnancy. Receptors originate from a female donor in good health, enrolled as a control in a pregnancy study.

The chain carries TRBV4-2 and TRBJ2-7; the D gene is possibly TRBD1 (7 bases). Deletions cut 4 bases from V and 2 bases from J, with 12 bases between. The V gene's germline CDR1 is LGHNA and CDR2 YNFKEQ. The CDR3 consists of 14 residues. The CDR3 DNA sequence: TGTGCCAGCAGCCCTAGCAGGGGGGCCTACGAGCAGTACTTC. Encoded protein: CASSPSRGAYEQYF.

This rearrangement joins TRBV2 to TRBJ1-1; tentatively, D is TRBD1 (5 bases). V lost 2 bases and J lost 4, with 11 bases in between. The length of the CDR3 is 14 residues. Germline V gene data show CDR1 as SNHLY and CDR2 as FYNNEI. CDR3 protein: CASSELRGPTEAFF. The CDR3 DNA reads TGTGCCAGCAGTGAATTAAGGGGCCCCACTGAAGCTTTCTTT.

In DNA form, the CDR3 reads TGTGCCAGCAGTTTAATCGGACAGGCGGGAATTTACTATGGCTACACCTTC. Translation gives CASSLIGQAGIYYGYTF. This chain links TRBV27 with TRBJ1-2, with 7 nucleotides matching TRBD1. The CDR3 spans 17 residues. Trimming at V came to 2 bases and at J to 3 bases, leaving 12 bases not matched to a gene. Germline V gives CDR1 MNHEY, CDR2 SMNVEV (reference sequence).

The sample holds one count of this clone. The V and J genes are TRBV4-2 and TRBJ2-3, with unresolved D. This CDR3 has 17 residues. The germline V gene encodes CDR1 LGHNA and CDR2 YNFKEQ. The V and J ends lost 0 bases and 5 bases respectively, with 18 bases between them. The CDR3 DNA reads TGTGCCAGCAGCCAAGATATCCCGGCTTACTCAGGAGATACGCAGTATTTT. As protein: CASSQDIPAYSGDTQYF.

The V call is TRBV5-4, the J call TRBJ1-2; the D gene is possibly TRBD1 (5 bases). Germline CDR1 SGHNT, CDR2 YYREEE (reference sequence). The CDR3 covers 15 residues. V shed 4 bases and J shed 4 bases, with 17 bases lying between them. This CDR3 is CASSPEDGGAYGYTF. The CDR3 bases are TGTGCCAGCAGCCCGGAGGATGGAGGGGCCTATGGCTACACCTTC.

The chain carries TRBV19 and TRBJ1-4; D remains ambiguous. Trimming took off 5 bases at V and 4 bases at J, with 11 bases between the two ends. Germline V gene lookup returns CDR1 LNHDA and CDR2 SQIVND (reference sequence). The length of the CDR3 is 14 residues. CDR3 sequence: CASSVQDFNEKLFF. CDR3 nucleotides: TGTGCCAGTAGTGTGCAGGATTTTAATGAAAAACTGTTTTTT.

The chain combines TRBV7-9 with TRBJ1-4, with 7 nucleotides matching TRBD1. Trimming removed 3 bases from V and 8 bases from J; junction bases left unmatched: 12. Germline V lookup: CDR1 SEHNR, CDR2 FQNEAQ (reference sequence). The CDR3 length is 16 residues. CDR3 nucleotide sequence: TGTGCCAGCAGCTTTCCCGGTGGGACAGACTTAGAAAAACTGTTTTTT. Its protein product is CASSFPGGTDLEKLFF.

This chain links TRBV14 with TRBJ2-3, with D possibly TRBD2 on 5 matching bases. From germline, CDR1 is SGHDN and CDR2 FVKESK. The CDR3 has 14 amino acids. Trimming pared 4 bases from V and 1 base from J, leaving 9 bases between. The CDR3 DNA reads TGTGCCAGCAGCCCTGGACTTGGCACAGATACGCAGTATTTT. Its translation: CASSPGLGTDTQYF.

The V and J genes are TRBV4-3 and TRBJ2-3; 7 positions match TRBD2. In germline, CDR1 is LGHNA, CDR2 YSLEER. V trimming: 0 bases; J trimming: 2 bases; junction bases outside the gene matches: 5. The CDR3 is made up of 16 amino acids. CDR3 region: CASSQDAGEFTDTQYF. Here the CDR3 DNA reads TGCGCCAGCAGCCAAGATGCGGGGGAGTTCACAGATACGCAGTATTTT.

This clone has more than one count but fewer than ten. The chain employs TRBV5-6 and TRBJ2-3; 12 bases map to TRBD2. V gave up 4 bases and J gave up 0 bases; unmatched junction bases: 3. The germline V gene has CDR1 SGHDT and CDR2 YYEEEE. This CDR3 has 16 residues. CDR3 in amino acids: CASSLGLAGSTDTQYF. CDR3 in DNA: TGTGCCAGCAGCCTCGGACTAGCGGGGAGCACAGATACGCAGTATTTT.

The chain recombines TRBV9 with TRBJ2-1; TRBD2 agrees at 8 bases. The CDR3 runs to 15 residues. Germline V lookup: CDR1 SGDLS, CDR2 YYNGEE. Losses at the gene ends were 2 bases for V and 6 bases for J; bases not matched to a gene: 7. The CDR3 DNA is TGTGCCAGCAGCGTGACTAGCGTTTTGGGCAATGAGCAGTTCTTC. It specifies CASSVTSVLGNEQFF.

The chain joins TRBV7-3 to TRBJ2-5, with TRBD2 matching over 12 bases. The CDR3 contains 15 residues. After removal of 5 bases from V and 2 bases from J, the junction contained 3 bases not matched to a gene. Germline lookup yields CDR1 SGHTA and CDR2 FQGTGA. CDR3: CASSPTSGGQETQYF. The DNA of the CDR3 is TGTGCCAGCAGCCCGACTAGCGGGGGACAAGAGACCCAGTACTTC. The full variable domain, its missing parts supplied by reference TRBV7-3 and TRBJ2-5, is GAGVSQTPSNKVTEKGKYVELRCDPISGHTALYWYRQSLGQGPEFLIYFQGTGAADDSGLPNDRFFAVRPEGSVSTLKIQRTERGDSAVYLCASSPTSGGQETQYFGPGTRLLVL.